This TCR beta chain is from a study of patients and donors after allogeneic stem cell transplantation. MiXCR was run by TCRdb on the RT-PCR reads, yielding one entry per CDR3 protein. Of some 87,000 distinct CDR3 sequences in the sample, 45% to 50% are singletons; the top ten hold under 70%. Germline-derived CDR1 and CDR2 are SGDLS and YYNGEE. The CDR3 is 14 amino acids. The V gene lost 0 bases and the J gene lost 3 bases, with 10 bases spanning the gap. The V call is TRBV9, the J call TRBJ2-7, with D possibly being TRBD1 (6 bases). Input material: blood, either unsorted or a sorted T cell fraction (not recorded which). This sequence originates from a human donor who was either an allogeneic HSCT recipient or a stem cell or donor lymphocyte infusion donor (not recorded which). It is not recorded whose cells these are; they may come from a transplant donor. This CDR3 is CASSVDTGNYEQYF. The CDR3 DNA is TGTGCCAGCAGCGTAGATACAGGGAACTACGAGCAGTACTTC.